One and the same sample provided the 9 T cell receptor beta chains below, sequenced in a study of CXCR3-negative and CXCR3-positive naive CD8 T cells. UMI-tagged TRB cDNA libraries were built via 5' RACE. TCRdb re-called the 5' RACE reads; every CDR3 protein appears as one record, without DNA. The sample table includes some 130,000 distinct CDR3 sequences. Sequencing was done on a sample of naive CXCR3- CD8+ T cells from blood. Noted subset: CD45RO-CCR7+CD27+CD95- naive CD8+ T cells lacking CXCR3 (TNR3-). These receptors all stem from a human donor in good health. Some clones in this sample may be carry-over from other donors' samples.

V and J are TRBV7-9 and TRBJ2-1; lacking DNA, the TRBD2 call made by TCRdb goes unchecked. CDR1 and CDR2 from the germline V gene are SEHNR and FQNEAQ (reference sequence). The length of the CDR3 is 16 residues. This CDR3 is CASSLTLAGGYNEQFF.

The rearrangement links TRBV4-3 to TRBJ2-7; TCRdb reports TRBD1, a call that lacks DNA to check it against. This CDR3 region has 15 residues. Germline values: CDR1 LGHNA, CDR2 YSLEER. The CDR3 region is CASSREDTALYEQYF.

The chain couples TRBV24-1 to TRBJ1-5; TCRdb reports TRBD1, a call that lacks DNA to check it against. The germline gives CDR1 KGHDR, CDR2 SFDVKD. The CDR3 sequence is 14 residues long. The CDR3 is CATSEEGTHQPQHF.

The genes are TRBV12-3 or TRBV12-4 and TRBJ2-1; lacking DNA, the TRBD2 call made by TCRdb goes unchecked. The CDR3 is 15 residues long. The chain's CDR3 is CASSSPAGGYNEQFF.

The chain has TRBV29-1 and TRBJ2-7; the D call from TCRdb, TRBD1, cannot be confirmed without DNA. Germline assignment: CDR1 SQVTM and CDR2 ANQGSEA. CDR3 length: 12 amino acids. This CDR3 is CSVVRGNYEQYF.

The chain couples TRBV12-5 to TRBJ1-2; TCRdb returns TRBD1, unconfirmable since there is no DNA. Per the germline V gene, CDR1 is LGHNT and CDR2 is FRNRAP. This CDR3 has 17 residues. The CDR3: CASDGNRGRFPYYGYTF.

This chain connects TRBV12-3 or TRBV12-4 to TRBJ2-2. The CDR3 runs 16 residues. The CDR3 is CASSPTQPINTGELFF.

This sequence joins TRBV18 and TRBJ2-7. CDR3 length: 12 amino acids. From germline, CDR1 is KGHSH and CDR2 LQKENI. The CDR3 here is CASSPPFGEQYF.

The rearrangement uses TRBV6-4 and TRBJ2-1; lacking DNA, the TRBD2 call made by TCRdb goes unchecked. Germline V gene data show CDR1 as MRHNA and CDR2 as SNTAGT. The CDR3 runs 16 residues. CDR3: CASTLLAISSYNEQFF.